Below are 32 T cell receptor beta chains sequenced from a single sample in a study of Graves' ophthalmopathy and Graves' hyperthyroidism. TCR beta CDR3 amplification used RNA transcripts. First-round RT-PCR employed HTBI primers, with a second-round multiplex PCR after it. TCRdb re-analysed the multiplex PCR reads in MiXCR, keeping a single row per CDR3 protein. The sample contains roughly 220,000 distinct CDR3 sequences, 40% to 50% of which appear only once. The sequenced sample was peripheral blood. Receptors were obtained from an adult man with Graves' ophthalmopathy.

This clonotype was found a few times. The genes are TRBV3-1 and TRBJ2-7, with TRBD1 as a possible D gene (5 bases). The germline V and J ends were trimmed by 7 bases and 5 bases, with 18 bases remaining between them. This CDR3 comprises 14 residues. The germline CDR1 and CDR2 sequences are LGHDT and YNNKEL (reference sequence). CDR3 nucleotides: TGTGCCAGCAACTCGGCAGGGTCGGTCAACGAGCAGTACTTC. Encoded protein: CASNSAGSVNEQYF.

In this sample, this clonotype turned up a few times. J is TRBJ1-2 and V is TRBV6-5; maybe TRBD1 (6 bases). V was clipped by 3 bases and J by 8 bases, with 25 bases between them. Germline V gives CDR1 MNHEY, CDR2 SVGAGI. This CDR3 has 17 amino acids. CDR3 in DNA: TGTGCCAGCAGTTATAAAGGGGGGCGTCAAAGGATCGGCGGCTACACCTTC. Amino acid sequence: CASSYKGGRQRIGGYTF.

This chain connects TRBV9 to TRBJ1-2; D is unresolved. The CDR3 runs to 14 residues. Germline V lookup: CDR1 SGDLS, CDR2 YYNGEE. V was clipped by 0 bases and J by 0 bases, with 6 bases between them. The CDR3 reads CASSVDHTNYGYTF. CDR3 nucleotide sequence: TGTGCCAGCAGCGTAGACCATACTAACTATGGCTACACCTTC.

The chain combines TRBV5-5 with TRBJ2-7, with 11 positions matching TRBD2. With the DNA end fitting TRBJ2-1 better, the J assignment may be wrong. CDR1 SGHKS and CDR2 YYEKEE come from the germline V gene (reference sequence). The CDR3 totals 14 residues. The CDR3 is CASSLGLAGREQFF. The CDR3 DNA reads TGTGCCAGCAGCTTGGGACTAGCGGGAAGGGAGCAGTTCTTC.

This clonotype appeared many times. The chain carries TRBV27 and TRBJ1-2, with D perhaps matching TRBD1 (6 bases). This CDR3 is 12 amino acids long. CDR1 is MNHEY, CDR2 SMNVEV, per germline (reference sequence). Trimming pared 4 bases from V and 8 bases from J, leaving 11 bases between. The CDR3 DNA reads TGTGCCAGCAGTTCCGGCGGGGGCGGCTACACCTTC. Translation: CASSSGGGGYTF.

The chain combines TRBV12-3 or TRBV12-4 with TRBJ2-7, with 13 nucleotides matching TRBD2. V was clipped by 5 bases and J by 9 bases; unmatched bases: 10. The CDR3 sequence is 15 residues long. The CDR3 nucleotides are TGTGCCAGCAGTGAACTAGCGGGAGGGCCGTATGTGCAGTACTTC. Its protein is CASSELAGGPYVQYF.

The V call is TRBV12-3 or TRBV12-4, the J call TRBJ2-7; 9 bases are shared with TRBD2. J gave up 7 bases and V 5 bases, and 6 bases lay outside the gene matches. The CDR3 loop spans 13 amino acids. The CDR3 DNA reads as TGTGCCAGCAGTCGACTAGCGGTCAATGAGCAGTACTTC. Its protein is CASSRLAVNEQYF.

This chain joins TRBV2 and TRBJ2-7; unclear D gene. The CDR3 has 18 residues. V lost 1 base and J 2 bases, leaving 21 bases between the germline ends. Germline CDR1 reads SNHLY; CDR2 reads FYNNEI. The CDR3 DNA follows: TGTGCCAGCAGTGAAGTAATTAGATGGTCCGGGCGACCCTACGAGCAGTACTTC. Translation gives CASSEVIRWSGRPYEQYF.

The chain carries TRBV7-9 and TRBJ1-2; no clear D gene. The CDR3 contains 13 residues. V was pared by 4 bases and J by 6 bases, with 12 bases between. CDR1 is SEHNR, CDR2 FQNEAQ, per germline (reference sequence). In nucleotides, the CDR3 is TGTGCCAGCAGCTCGACTGTGGGGAATGGCTACACCTTC. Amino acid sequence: CASSSTVGNGYTF.

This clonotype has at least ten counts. This CDR3 reads CATSDGTVNNQPQHF. CDR3 coding DNA: TGTGCCACCAGTGATGGGACAGTGAATAATCAGCCCCAGCATTTT. The chain recombines TRBV24-1 with TRBJ1-5; 7 nucleotides line up with TRBD1. The length of the CDR3 is 15 residues. The ends lost 3 bases at V and 4 bases at J; junction bases unmatched: 5. Germline V gene sequence: CDR1 KGHDR, CDR2 SFDVKD.

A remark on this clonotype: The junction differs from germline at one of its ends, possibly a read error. The DNA of the CDR3 is TGTGCCAGCAGTGCGGCAGGGCCTGGAACCACCATATATTTT. This sequence encodes CASSAAGPGTTIYF. The chain uses TRBV2 and TRBJ1-3; D might be TRBD1 (5 bases). CDR3 length: 14 amino acids. Looked up from germline, CDR1 is SNHLY and CDR2 is FYNNEI.

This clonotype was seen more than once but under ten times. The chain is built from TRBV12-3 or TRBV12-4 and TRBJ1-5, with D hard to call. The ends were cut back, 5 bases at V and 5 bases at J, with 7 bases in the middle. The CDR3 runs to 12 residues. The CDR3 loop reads CASSALYQPQHF. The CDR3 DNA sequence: TGTGCCAGCAGTGCGTTATATCAGCCCCAGCATTTT.

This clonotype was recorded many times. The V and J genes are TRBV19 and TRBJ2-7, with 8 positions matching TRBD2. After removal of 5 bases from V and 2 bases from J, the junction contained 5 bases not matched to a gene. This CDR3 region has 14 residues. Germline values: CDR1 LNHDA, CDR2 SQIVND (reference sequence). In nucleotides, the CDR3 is TGTGCCAGTAGTCAAACTAGCGGTCCCTACGAGCAGTACTTC. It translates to CASSQTSGPYEQYF.

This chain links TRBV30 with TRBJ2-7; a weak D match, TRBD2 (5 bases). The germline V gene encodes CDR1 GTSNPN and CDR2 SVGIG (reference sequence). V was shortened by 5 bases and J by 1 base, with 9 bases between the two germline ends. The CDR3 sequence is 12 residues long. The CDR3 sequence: CAWGWTSYEQYF. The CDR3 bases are TGTGCCTGGGGATGGACTTCCTACGAGCAGTACTTC.

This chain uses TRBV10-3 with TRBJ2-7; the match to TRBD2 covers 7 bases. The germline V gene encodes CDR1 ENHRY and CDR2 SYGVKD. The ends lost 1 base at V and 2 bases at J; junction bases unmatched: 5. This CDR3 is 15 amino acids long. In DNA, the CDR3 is TGTGCCATCAGTGAGTTCGGCGGGGGACCCTACGAGCAGTACTTC. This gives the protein CAISEFGGGPYEQYF.

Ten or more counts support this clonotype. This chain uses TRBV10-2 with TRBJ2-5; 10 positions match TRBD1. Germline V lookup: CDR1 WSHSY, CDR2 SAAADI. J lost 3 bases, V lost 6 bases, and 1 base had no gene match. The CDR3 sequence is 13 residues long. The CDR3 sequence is CASRGTGEETQYF. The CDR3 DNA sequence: TGCGCCAGCAGGGGGACAGGGGAAGAGACCCAGTACTTC.

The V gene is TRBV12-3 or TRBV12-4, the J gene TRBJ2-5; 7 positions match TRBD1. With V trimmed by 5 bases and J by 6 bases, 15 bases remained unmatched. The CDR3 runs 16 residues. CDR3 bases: TGTGCCAGCAGTAAAACCCGAGGACAGGTCGGAAAGACCCAGTACTTC. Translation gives CASSKTRGQVGKTQYF.

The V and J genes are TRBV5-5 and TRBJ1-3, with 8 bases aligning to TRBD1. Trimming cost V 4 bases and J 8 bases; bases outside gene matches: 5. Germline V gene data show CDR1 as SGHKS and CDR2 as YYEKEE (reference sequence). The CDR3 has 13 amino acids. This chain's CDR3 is CASSVDRADTIYF. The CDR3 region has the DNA TGTGCCAGCAGCGTGGACAGGGCGGACACCATATATTTT.

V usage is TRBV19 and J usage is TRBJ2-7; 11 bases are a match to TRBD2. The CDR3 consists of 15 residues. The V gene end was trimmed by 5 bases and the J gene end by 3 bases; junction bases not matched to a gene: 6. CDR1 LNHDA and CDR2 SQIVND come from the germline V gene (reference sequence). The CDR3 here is CASSPLAGAIYEQYF. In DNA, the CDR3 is TGTGCCAGTAGTCCACTAGCGGGAGCGATCTACGAGCAGTACTTC.

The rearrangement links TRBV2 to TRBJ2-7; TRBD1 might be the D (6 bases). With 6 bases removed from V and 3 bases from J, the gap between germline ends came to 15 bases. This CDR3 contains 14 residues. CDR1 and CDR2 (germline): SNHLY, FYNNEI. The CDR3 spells CASRTQGLGYEQYF. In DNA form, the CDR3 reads TGTGCCAGCAGGACACAGGGTTTAGGCTACGAGCAGTACTTC. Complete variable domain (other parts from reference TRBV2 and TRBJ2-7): EPEVTQTPSHQVTQMGQEVILRCVPISNHLYFYWYRQILGQKVEFLVSFYNNEISEKSEIFDDQFSVERPDGSNFTLKIRSTKLEDSAMYFCASRTQGLGYEQYFGPGTRLTVT.

CDR3 sequence: CASSHLQGLVETQYF. CDR3 bases: TGTGCCAGCAGCCACCTACAGGGATTGGTGGAGACCCAGTACTTC. V is TRBV7-9 and J is TRBJ2-5; TRBD1 is a possible D gene (6 bases). The CDR3 totals 15 residues. Trimming shortened V by 5 bases and J by 5 bases, and 18 bases separated the two germline ends. Germline V CDR1 and CDR2: SEHNR, FQNEAQ (reference sequence). Using reference TRBV7-9 and TRBJ2-5 for the parts outside the CDR3, the full variable domain is DTGVSQNPRHKITKRGQNVTFRCDPISEHNRLYWYRQTLGQGPEFLTYFQNEAQLEKSRLLSDRFSAERPKGSFSTLEIQRTEQGDSAMYLCASSHLQGLVETQYFGPGTRLLVL.

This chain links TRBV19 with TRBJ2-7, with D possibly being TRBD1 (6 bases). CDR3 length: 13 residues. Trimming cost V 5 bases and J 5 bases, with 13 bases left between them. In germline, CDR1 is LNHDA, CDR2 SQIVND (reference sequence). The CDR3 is CASSLMGAHEQYF. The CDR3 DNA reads TGTGCCAGTAGTCTAATGGGGGCCCACGAGCAGTACTTC. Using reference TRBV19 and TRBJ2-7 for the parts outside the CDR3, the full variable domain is DGGITQSPKYLFRKEGQNVTLSCEQNLNHDAMYWYRQDPGQGLRLIYYSQIVNDFQKGDIAEGYSVSREKKESFPLTVTSAQKNPTAFYLCASSLMGAHEQYFGPGTRLTVT.

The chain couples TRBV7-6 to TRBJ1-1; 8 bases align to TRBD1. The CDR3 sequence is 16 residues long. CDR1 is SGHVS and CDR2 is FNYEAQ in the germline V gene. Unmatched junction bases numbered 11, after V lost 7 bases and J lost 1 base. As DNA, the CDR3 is TGTGCCAGCACCCTTGGGACAGGAGGACCGAACACTGAAGCTTTCTTT. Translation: CASTLGTGGPNTEAFF.

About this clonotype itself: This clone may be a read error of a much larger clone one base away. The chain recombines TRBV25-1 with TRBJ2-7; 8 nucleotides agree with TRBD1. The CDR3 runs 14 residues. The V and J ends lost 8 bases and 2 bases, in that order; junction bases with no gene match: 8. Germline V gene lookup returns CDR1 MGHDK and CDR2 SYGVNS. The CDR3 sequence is CASRGQGGPYEQYF. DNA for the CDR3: TGTGCCAGCCGTGGACAGGGAGGACCCTACGAGCAGTACTTC.

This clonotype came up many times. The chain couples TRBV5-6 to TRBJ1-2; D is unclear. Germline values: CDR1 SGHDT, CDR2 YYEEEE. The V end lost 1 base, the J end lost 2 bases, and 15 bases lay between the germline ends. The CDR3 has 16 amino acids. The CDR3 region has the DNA TGTGCCAGCAGCTTGTCGTCGGTCAGCCCAAACTATGGCTACACCTTC. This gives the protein CASSLSSVSPNYGYTF.

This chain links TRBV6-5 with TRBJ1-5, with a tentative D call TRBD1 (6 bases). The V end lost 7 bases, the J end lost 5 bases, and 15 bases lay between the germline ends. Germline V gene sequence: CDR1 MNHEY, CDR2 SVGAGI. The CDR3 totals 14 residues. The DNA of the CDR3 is TGTGCCAGCACCAAGGGGGACATCTATCAGCCCCAGCATTTT. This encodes CASTKGDIYQPQHF.

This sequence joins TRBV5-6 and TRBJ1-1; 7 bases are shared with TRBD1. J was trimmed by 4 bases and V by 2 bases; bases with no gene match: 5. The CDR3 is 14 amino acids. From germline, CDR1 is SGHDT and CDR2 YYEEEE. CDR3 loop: CASSFGDSRTEAFF. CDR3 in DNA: TGTGCCAGCAGCTTCGGGGACAGTCGCACTGAAGCTTTCTTT.

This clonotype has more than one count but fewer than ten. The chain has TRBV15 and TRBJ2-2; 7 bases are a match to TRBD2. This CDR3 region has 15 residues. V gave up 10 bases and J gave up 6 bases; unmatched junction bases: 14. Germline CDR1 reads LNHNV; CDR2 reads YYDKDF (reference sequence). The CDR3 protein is CAISWWEGKAGELFF. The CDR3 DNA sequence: TGTGCCATCAGTTGGTGGGAGGGGAAAGCCGGGGAGCTGTTTTTT. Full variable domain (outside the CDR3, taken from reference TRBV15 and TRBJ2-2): DAMVIQNPRYQVTQFGKPVTLSCSQTLNHNVMYWYQQKSSQAPKLLFHYYDKDFNNEADTPDNFQSRRPNTSFCFLDIRSPGLGDTAMYLCAISWWEGKAGELFFGEGSRLTVL.

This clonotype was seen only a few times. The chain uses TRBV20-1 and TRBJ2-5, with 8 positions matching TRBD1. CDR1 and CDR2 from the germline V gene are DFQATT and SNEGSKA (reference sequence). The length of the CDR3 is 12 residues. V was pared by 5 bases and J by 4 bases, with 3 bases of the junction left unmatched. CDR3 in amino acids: CSADRGGETQYF. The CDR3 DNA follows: TGCAGTGCTGACAGGGGCGGAGAGACCCAGTACTTC.

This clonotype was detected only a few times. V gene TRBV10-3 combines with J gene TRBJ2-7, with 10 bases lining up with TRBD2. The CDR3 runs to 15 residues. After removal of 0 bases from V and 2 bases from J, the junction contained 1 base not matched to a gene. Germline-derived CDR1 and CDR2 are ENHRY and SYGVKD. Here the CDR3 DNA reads TGTGCCATCAGTGAGTCACTAGCGGGAACCTACGAGCAGTACTTC. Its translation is CAISESLAGTYEQYF.

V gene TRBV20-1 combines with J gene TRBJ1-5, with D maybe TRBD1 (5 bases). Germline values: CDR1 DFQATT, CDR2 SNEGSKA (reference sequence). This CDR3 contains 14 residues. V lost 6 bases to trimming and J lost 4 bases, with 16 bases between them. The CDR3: CSATDSSLNQPQHF. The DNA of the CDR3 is TGCAGTGCCACCGACAGCAGCCTTAATCAGCCCCAGCATTTT.

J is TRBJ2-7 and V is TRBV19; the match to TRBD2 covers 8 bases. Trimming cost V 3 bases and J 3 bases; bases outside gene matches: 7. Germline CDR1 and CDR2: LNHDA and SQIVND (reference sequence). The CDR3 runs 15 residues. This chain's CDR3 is CASSIRGGSHYEQYF. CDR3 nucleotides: TGTGCCAGTAGTATCCGGGGGGGGTCACACTACGAGCAGTACTTC.